The next 31 T cell receptor beta chains were all read from a single sample in a study of cytomegalovirus exposure and HLA in healthy donors. The PCR ran on 60 Vbeta and 13 Jbeta primers. The table came from immunoSEQ multiplex PCR; TCRdb's copy has only in-frame clones and leaves some out. This sample has about 150,000 clones, with 65% to 70% found just once. The sequenced sample consisted of PBMCs. The receptors stem from a human donor in good health.

This clone was observed a handful of times. This sequence joins TRBV29-1 and TRBJ2-3; D is ambiguous. With 0 bases removed from V and 7 bases from J, the gap between germline ends came to 8 bases. The V gene's germline CDR1 is SQVTM and CDR2 ANQGSEA. The CDR3 covers 12 residues. Here the CDR3 reads CSVEEVQYTQYF. CDR3 DNA: TGCAGCGTTGAAGAGGTACAATATACGCAGTATTTT.

The chain joins TRBV18 to TRBJ1-2; no definite D call. CDR3 length: 15 residues. V was trimmed by 0 bases and J by 2 bases, leaving 10 bases between them. Germline assignment: CDR1 KGHSH and CDR2 LQKENI. CDR3 sequence: CASSPPIQMNYGYTF. The CDR3 DNA is TGTGCCAGCTCACCACCCATCCAAATGAACTATGGCTACACCTTC. The variable domain in full, with the rest retrieved from reference TRBV18 and TRBJ1-2, is NAGVMQNPRHLVRRRGQEARLRCSPMKGHSHVYWYRQLPEEGLKFMVYLQKENIIDESGMPKERFSAEFPKEGPSILRIQQVVRGDSAAYFCASSPPIQMNYGYTFGSGTRLTVV.

The J gene is TRBJ2-1, the V gene TRBV6-6; 9 bases line up with TRBD2. This CDR3 is 16 amino acids long. In germline, CDR1 is MNHNY, CDR2 SVGAGI (reference sequence). V dropped 1 base and J dropped 5; count of bases not matched to a gene: 6. The CDR3 region has the DNA TGTGCCAGCAGTTACTACACGGGACTAGCCAACAATGAGCAGTTCTTC. This sequence encodes CASSYYTGLANNEQFF.

The chain has TRBV19 and TRBJ2-2, with a weak D call TRBD1 (6 bases). V shed 5 bases and J shed 4 bases, with 11 bases lying between them. The germline CDR1 and CDR2 sequences are LNHDA and SQIVND (reference sequence). The CDR3 loop spans 14 amino acids. The DNA for the CDR3 is TGTGCCAGTAGTGTACAGGGCGGCACCGGGGAGCTGTTTTTT. It is translated as CASSVQGGTGELFF.

This clone was seen a few times. The chain combines TRBV29-1 with TRBJ2-5, with a weak D call TRBD1 (5 bases). Germline loops: CDR1 SQVTM, CDR2 ANQGSEA. The CDR3 runs 12 residues. V was pared by 6 bases and J by 5 bases, with 13 bases between. Here the CDR3 reads CSVQQGLETQYF. As DNA, the CDR3 is TGCAGCGTCCAGCAGGGTCTCGAGACCCAGTACTTC.

The gene calls are TRBV2 and TRBJ2-3; TRBD2 agrees at 7 bases. The germline gives CDR1 SNHLY, CDR2 FYNNEI. V was pared by 5 bases and J by 1 base, with 6 bases of the junction left unmatched. The CDR3 loop spans 15 amino acids. The CDR3 loop is CASSPRAGGTDTQYF. The DNA of the CDR3 is TGTGCCAGCAGTCCTCGGGCGGGGGGCACAGATACGCAGTATTTT.

This clone has a handful of counts. CDR3 nucleotide sequence: TGTGCCAGCAGCGCCAGGACTAGCGGCGGGGCGAGCGGGGAGCTGTTTTTT. This codes for CASSARTSGGASGELFF. The chain links TRBV9 to TRBJ2-2, with 10 bases identical to TRBD2. The CDR3 contains 17 residues. CDR1 SGDLS and CDR2 YYNGEE come from the germline V gene. The V and J ends lost 3 bases and 7 bases, in that order; junction bases with no gene match: 12.

CDR3 DNA: TGTGCCAGCCATACAGCAACTAATGAAAAACTGTTTTTT. Amino acid sequence: CASHTATNEKLFF. This chain links TRBV6-5 with TRBJ1-4; D uncertain. The CDR3 contains 13 residues. Germline V gives CDR1 MNHEY, CDR2 SVGAGI. Trimming stripped 8 bases from V and 0 bases from J, with 7 bases between.

The sample holds one count of this clone. V and J are TRBV5-1 and TRBJ2-5; tentatively, D is TRBD1 (5 bases). CDR3 size: 15 residues. Per the germline V gene, CDR1 is SGHRS and CDR2 is YFSETQ. V lost 1 base and J lost 1, with 11 bases in between. The CDR3 bases are TGCGCCAGCAGCTTGACGAGACAGACCCAAGAGACCCAGTACTTC. It translates to CASSLTRQTQETQYF.

V usage is TRBV2 and J usage is TRBJ1-2; D remains ambiguous. Between the trimmed V and J ends, which lost 0 bases and 7 bases, there was a span of 15 bases. This CDR3 has 15 amino acids. Germline V gene data show CDR1 as SNHLY and CDR2 as FYNNEI. CDR3 DNA sequence: TGTGCCAGCAGTGAAGCGCTTCAAGCGGGTTTTGGCTACACCTTC. Its translation is CASSEALQAGFGYTF.

This clone is a singleton in its sample. The gene calls are TRBV9 and TRBJ2-2, with a weak D call TRBD2 (6 bases). The germline CDR1 and CDR2 sequences are SGDLS and YYNGEE. V lost 1 base and J 6 bases, leaving 10 bases between the germline ends. This CDR3 spans 14 amino acids. The CDR3 protein is CASSVLRDAGELFF. The CDR3 nucleotides read TGTGCCAGCAGCGTACTGCGGGATGCCGGGGAGCTGTTTTTT.

With respect to this clone: Other DNA sequences from this sample encode an identical CDR3 as well. In DNA, the CDR3 is TGTGCCAGCAGGGGGGGACAGAACTCCTACGAGCAGTACTTC. As protein: CASRGGQNSYEQYF. This sequence joins TRBV6-6 and TRBJ2-7, with D tentatively TRBD1 (7 bases). Per germline, CDR1 MNHNY and CDR2 SVGAGI (reference sequence). Trimming stripped 6 bases from V and 0 bases from J, with 12 bases between. This CDR3 comprises 14 residues.

The J gene is TRBJ2-5, the V gene TRBV19; 7 nucleotides line up with TRBD1. The CDR3 length is 14 residues. Germline V gene data show CDR1 as LNHDA and CDR2 as SQIVND (reference sequence). The junction had 8 bases not matched to a gene; V was cut back by 10 bases and J by 0 bases. The CDR3 DNA reads TGTGCCACCACCGCAGGGACAGACCAAGAGACCCAGTACTTC. Residues: CATTAGTDQETQYF.

The genes are TRBV11-1 and TRBJ1-1; 7 nucleotides align to TRBD1. Germline CDR1 is SGHAT and CDR2 is FQDESV (reference sequence). The CDR3 is 15 amino acids. Trimming took 5 bases from V and 0 from J; bases not matched to a gene: 6. CDR3 sequence: CASSLSGGLNTEAFF. The CDR3 DNA follows: TGTGCCAGCAGCCTTTCAGGGGGATTGAACACTGAAGCTTTCTTT.

The rearrangement joins TRBV11-3 to TRBJ2-2; the D gene is possibly TRBD1 (6 bases). Germline assignment: CDR1 SGHNT and CDR2 YENEEA. This CDR3 is 13 amino acids long. The V end lost 4 bases, the J end lost 5 bases, and 8 bases lay between the germline ends. For the CDR3, the DNA is TGTGCCAGCAGCTCAGGGGATACCGGGGAGCTGTTTTTT. This encodes CASSSGDTGELFF. The whole variable domain, remainder taken from reference TRBV11-3 and TRBJ2-2, is EAGVVQSPRYKIIEKKQPVAFWCNPISGHNTLYWYLQNLGQGPELLIRYENEEAVDDSQLPKDRFSAERLKGVDSTLKIQPAELGDSAVYLCASSSGDTGELFFGEGSRLTVL.

The chain recombines TRBV6-5 with TRBJ1-1, with D tentatively TRBD1 (5 bases). Germline CDR1 and CDR2: MNHEY and SVGAGI. The ends were cut back, 2 bases at V and 5 bases at J, with 12 bases in the middle. The CDR3 runs to 14 residues. This CDR3 reads CASSYKQGLTEAFF. DNA for the CDR3: TGTGCCAGCAGTTACAAGCAGGGCCTGACTGAAGCTTTCTTT.

J is TRBJ2-7 and V is TRBV28, with 7 bases that match TRBD2. This CDR3 comprises 13 residues. Trimming at V came to 11 bases and at J to 6 bases, leaving 13 bases not matched to a gene. CDR1 and CDR2 from the germline V gene are MDHEN and SYDVKM. The CDR3 nucleotides are TGTGCCCCAAGGATGGCGGGAGTTGTCGAGCAGTACTTC. As protein: CAPRMAGVVEQYF.

This clone was seen a few times. CDR3 nucleotide sequence: TGTGCCAGCAGTCTAAGTGGACAGGGCAGCCAGCCCCAGCATTTT. Translated: CASSLSGQGSQPQHF. The rearrangement links TRBV6-5 to TRBJ1-5, with 8 bases lining up with TRBD1. The germline V gene has CDR1 MNHEY and CDR2 SVGAGI. This CDR3 has 15 residues. After removal of 5 bases from V and 7 bases from J, the junction contained 10 bases not matched to a gene.

The chain couples TRBV5-1 to TRBJ2-2, with 9 bases identical to TRBD2. The V gene's germline CDR1 is SGHRS and CDR2 YFSETQ. With 5 bases clipped from V and 8 bases from J, the junction kept 7 bases outside the gene matches. This CDR3 region has 14 residues. The CDR3 nucleotides are TGCGCCAGCAGTTATCTAGCGGGATCTGGGGAGCTGTTTTTT. This codes for CASSYLAGSGELFF.

V is TRBV4-1 and J is TRBJ2-7; TRBD1 matches at 12 bases. Germline assignment: CDR1 MGHRA and CDR2 YSYEKL. The CDR3 totals 16 residues. Unmatched junction bases numbered 8, after V lost 2 bases and J lost 6 bases. In nucleotides, the CDR3 is TGCGCCAGCAGCCAACTCCCCGGGACAGGGGGCGGCGAGCAGTACTTC. This encodes CASSQLPGTGGGEQYF.

The genes are TRBV5-1 and TRBJ2-3, with TRBD2 matching over 12 bases. Looked up from germline, CDR1 is SGHRS and CDR2 is YFSETQ. V was clipped by 2 bases and J by 6 bases; unmatched bases: 7. CDR3 length: 16 amino acids. The CDR3 bases are TGCGCCAGCAGCTTCGGGTGGACTAGCGGGACGGATACGCAGTATTTT. It specifies CASSFGWTSGTDTQYF.

The J gene is TRBJ2-7, the V gene TRBV9, with unresolved D. Trimming cost V 0 bases and J 5 bases, with 12 bases left between them. The CDR3 length is 14 residues. The germline V gene has CDR1 SGDLS and CDR2 YYNGEE. In DNA, the CDR3 is TGTGCCAGCAGCGTAGGAGGTTCCGTGGACGAGCAGTACTTC. Protein: CASSVGGSVDEQYF.

As concerns this clone: The junction and the germline gene differ at one end; a read error may be behind it. The V call is TRBV15, the J call TRBJ2-5, with D possibly matching TRBD2 (5 bases). This CDR3 comprises 12 residues. Germline V gene lookup returns CDR1 LNHNV and CDR2 YYDKDF (reference sequence). CDR3 DNA: TGTGCCACCAGCCGAGAGACCGGGGCCCAGTACTTC. Translated: CATSRETGAQYF. The complete variable domain, with remaining parts taken from reference TRBV15 and TRBJ2-5, reads DAMVIQNPRYQVTQFGKPVTLSCSQTLNHNVMYWYQQKSSQAPKLLFHYYDKDFNNEADTPDNFQSRRPNTSFCFLDIRSPGLGDTAMYLCATSRETGAQYFGPGTRLLVL.

This chain joins TRBV11-3 and TRBJ2-1; 9 nucleotides match TRBD2. Germline CDR1 and CDR2: SGHNT and YENEEA. The CDR3 length is 14 residues. The junction had 6 bases not matched to a gene; V was cut back by 4 bases and J by 8 bases. The CDR3 reads CASSSGTSSDEQFF. CDR3 DNA: TGTGCCAGCAGCTCGGGGACTAGCAGCGATGAGCAGTTCTTC.

The CDR3 region is CASTGQGGETQYF. DNA for the CDR3: TGTGCCAGCACGGGACAGGGTGGGGAGACCCAGTACTTC. The rearrangement uses TRBV14 and TRBJ2-5; 9 nucleotides line up with TRBD1. V lost 7 bases and J lost 5; bases outside the gene matches: 5. Germline V gives CDR1 SGHDN, CDR2 FVKESK. The CDR3 is made up of 13 amino acids. The full variable domain, rest sourced from reference TRBV14 and TRBJ2-5, is EAGVTQFPSHSVIEKGQTVTLRCDPISGHDNLYWYRRVMGKEIKFLLHFVKESKQDESGMPNNRFLAERTGGTYSTLKVQPAELEDSGVYFCASTGQGGETQYFGPGTRLLVL.

This clone occurred a few times. V usage is TRBV6-5 and J usage is TRBJ2-3; 12 bases align to TRBD2. There are 15 residues in the CDR3. The junction had 4 bases not matched to a gene; V was cut back by 5 bases and J by 4 bases. CDR1 is MNHEY, CDR2 SVGAGI, per germline. The CDR3 sequence: CASSPLAGGADTQYF. Written as DNA, the CDR3 is TGTGCCAGCAGTCCCCTAGCGGGGGGGGCAGATACGCAGTATTTT.

The chain carries TRBV7-2 and TRBJ2-1; a weak D match, TRBD1 (6 bases). Trimming removed 4 bases from V and 3 bases from J, with 13 bases in between. Germline CDR1 is SGHTA and CDR2 is FQGNSA. The CDR3 totals 15 residues. The CDR3 DNA reads as TGTGCCAGCAGCTCTCAGGGGCCCGACTACAATGAGCAGTTCTTC. It yields the protein CASSSQGPDYNEQFF.

This rearrangement joins TRBV19 to TRBJ2-7, with D tentatively TRBD1 (7 bases). CDR3 length equals 11 residues. Deletions cut 8 bases from V and 6 bases from J, with 11 bases between. Per the germline V gene, CDR1 is LNHDA and CDR2 is SQIVND (reference sequence). CDR3 sequence reads: CASFQGGEQYF. The CDR3 DNA sequence: TGTGCCAGTTTCCAGGGGGGCGAGCAGTACTTC.

CDR3 amino acids: CASSFLLAGGTDTQYF. DNA for the CDR3: TGTGCCAGCAGCTTCCTACTAGCGGGAGGTACAGATACGCAGTATTTT. The chain employs TRBV7-2 and TRBJ2-3; 12 positions match TRBD2. This CDR3 contains 16 residues. Germline assignment: CDR1 SGHTA and CDR2 FQGNSA. The ends lost 3 bases at V and 3 bases at J; junction bases unmatched: 4.

V and J are TRBV7-8 and TRBJ1-2, with D possibly matching TRBD1 (5 bases). In germline, CDR1 is SGHVS, CDR2 FQNEAQ. The ends were cut back, 2 bases at V and 8 bases at J, with 15 bases in the middle. The CDR3 runs to 14 residues. The CDR3 DNA reads as TGTGCCAGCAGCTTACAGCTGTTCTCAGGGGGCTACACCTTC. This codes for CASSLQLFSGGYTF. The full variable domain, its missing parts supplied by reference TRBV7-8 and TRBJ1-2, is GAGVSQSPRYKVAKRGQDVALRCDPISGHVSLFWYQQALGQGPEFLTYFQNEAQLDKSGLPSDRFFAERPEGSVSTLKIQRTQQEDSAVYLCASSLQLFSGGYTFGSGTRLTVV.

This chain joins TRBV5-8 and TRBJ2-2; D not certain. The CDR3 contains 11 residues. V lost 5 bases, J lost 6 bases, and 5 bases lay in between. Germline assignment: CDR1 SGHTS and CDR2 YDEGEE. This CDR3 is CASRLSGELFF. As DNA, the CDR3 is TGTGCCAGCAGACTATCCGGGGAGCTGTTTTTT.